The TCR beta chain under discussion was sequenced for a study of identical twins. Study-wide results and limits: Researchers reported excess low generation probability among twin-shared out-of-frame alpha sequences.

TCRdb itself ran the 5' RACE reads through MiXCR, one entry per CDR3 protein. The table shows some 660,000 distinct CDR3 sequences, with roughly 8% occurring only once. The V end was cut by 5 bases, the J end by 2 bases, with 20 bases between. This CDR3 comprises 17 residues. Germline values: CDR1 SGHRS, CDR2 YFSETQ. Worth noting for this clonotype: The antigen is unknown.

This sample was shared with a second study, whose subject was yellow fever vaccine responses in identical twins.

Sequenced material: PBMCs. The source is a young woman in good health. The genes are TRBV5-1 and TRBJ2-1; D not certain. As DNA, the CDR3 is TGCGCCAGCAGATCATCAGCCACGTTCGTGGCCTACAATGAGCAGTTCTTC. Translation gives CASRSSATFVAYNEQFF.